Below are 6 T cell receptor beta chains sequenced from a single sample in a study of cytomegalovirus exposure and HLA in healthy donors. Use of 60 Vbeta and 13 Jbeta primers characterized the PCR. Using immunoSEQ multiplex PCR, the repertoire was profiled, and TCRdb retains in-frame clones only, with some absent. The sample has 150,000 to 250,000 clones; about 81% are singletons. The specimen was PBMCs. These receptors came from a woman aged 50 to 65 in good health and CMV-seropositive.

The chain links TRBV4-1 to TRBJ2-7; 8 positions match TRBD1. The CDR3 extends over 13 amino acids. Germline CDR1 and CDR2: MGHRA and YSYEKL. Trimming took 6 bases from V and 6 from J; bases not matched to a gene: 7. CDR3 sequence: CASRGQAGAEQYF. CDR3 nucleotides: TGCGCCAGCAGGGGACAGGCCGGTGCCGAGCAGTACTTC.

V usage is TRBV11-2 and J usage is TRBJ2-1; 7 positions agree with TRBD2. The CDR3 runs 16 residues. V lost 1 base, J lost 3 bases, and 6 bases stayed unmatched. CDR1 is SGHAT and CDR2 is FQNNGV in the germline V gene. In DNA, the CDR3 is TGTGCCAGCAGCTTAGGCAGCGGGACTTTCTACAATGAGCAGTTCTTC. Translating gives CASSLGSGTFYNEQFF. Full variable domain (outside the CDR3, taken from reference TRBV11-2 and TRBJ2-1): EAGVAQSPRYKIIEKRQSVAFWCNPISGHATLYWYQQILGQGPKLLIQFQNNGVVDDSQLPKDRFSAERLKGVDSTLKIQPAKLEDSAVYLCASSLGSGTFYNEQFFGPGTRLTVL.

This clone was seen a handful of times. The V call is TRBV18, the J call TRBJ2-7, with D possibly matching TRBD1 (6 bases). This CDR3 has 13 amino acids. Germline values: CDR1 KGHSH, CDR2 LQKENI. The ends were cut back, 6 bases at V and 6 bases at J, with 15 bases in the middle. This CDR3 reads CASSPGLGGEQYF. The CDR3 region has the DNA TGTGCCAGCTCCCCCGGATTAGGGGGCGAGCAGTACTTC.

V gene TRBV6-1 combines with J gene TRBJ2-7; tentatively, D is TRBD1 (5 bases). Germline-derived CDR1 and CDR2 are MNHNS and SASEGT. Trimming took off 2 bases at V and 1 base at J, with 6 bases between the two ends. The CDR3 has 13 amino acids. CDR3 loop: CASSENRSYEQYF. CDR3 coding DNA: TGTGCCAGCAGTGAAAACAGGTCCTACGAGCAGTACTTC.

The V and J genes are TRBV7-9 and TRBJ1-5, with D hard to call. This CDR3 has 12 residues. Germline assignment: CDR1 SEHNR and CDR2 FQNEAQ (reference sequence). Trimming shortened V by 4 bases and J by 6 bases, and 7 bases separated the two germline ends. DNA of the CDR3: TGTGCCAGCAGCTACAGTGGTCAGCCCCAGCATTTT. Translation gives CASSYSGQPQHF.

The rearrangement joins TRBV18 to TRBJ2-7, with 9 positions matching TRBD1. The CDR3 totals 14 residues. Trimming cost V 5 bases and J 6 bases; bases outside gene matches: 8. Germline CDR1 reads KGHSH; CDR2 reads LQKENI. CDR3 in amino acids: CASSVRDRASEQYF. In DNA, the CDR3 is TGTGCCAGCTCAGTCCGGGACAGGGCTTCCGAGCAGTACTTC.